This T cell receptor beta chain was identified during a study of blood T cell repertoires in COVID-19. Original analysis: Counts of nucleated cells, estimated from reference gene primer amplification, were obtained. The protocol was immunoSEQ multiplex PCR, while the TCRdb copy is restricted to in-frame clones and leaves out a portion. V and J calls and clone size are those listed in that table; D and trimming were worked out from the DNA. The top ten hold less than 3% of the sample, which has around 250,000 clones, roughly 89% seen once. The germline V gene encodes CDR1 SGHNT and CDR2 YENEEA. This CDR3 has 15 amino acids. The V and J ends lost 5 bases and 8 bases, in that order; junction bases with no gene match: 10.

Sequenced: peripheral blood. This chain connects TRBV11-3 to TRBJ2-1; TRBD2 agrees at 9 bases. This clonotype was sampled from a woman aged 30 to 39 with active or convalescent COVID-19. The CDR3 nucleotides are TGTGCCAGCAGCCGGGGACTAGCTGGTTTTCATGAGCAGTTCTTC. Translating gives CASSRGLAGFHEQFF.